The present entry profiles one T cell receptor beta chain with its context. This clone was seen a few times. This receptor's antigen is unknown. It has no much larger one-base neighbor in the sample; base qualities were not kept. Donors were healthy HIV-negative adults with no recently reported acute infections or vaccinations. Every donor was a Caucasian adult residing in Nashville, Tennessee, USA. CD4+ T cells were enriched by magnetic negative selection, after which naive cells were positively selected on CD45RA and the negative fraction was taken as the memory subset. Blood was obtained by leukapheresis, after which PBMCs were separated by Ficoll-Histopaque density gradient centrifugation and cryopreserved in liquid nitrogen vapor phase. Analytical flow cytometry was used to check the purity and quantity of each magnetically sorted T cell population. Genomic DNA was isolated from each sorted fraction and quantified by UV absorbance on a Nanodrop 2000c.

The data were obtained in a study of shared clonotypes between healthy human individuals (TCRdb year 2020). For context, the study as a whole: A few men and a couple of women, aged 18 to 49 years, made up the cohort. To increase sequencing depth and limit assay-specific biases, different laboratories used diverse techniques to prepare libraries and sequence TCR repertoires. For each donor, three plates each were used for CD4 naive and CD4 memory, two plates were used for CD8 naive, and one plate was used for CD8 memory. To estimate repertoire size and how much clonotypes are shared between individuals, the study performed deep sequencing of blood TCR repertoires from a few healthy adults. Each donor's leukapheresis produced roughly between roughly 0.85 and 10 billion PBMCs. What the work shows at the level of the full study, not this receptor alone: Compared with non-shared clonotypes, clonotypes shared by all four sorted-subset donors had higher generation probabilities. Even with the large sequencing depth, rarefaction of the sorted-subset datasets indicated that sequencing was incomplete. Pairwise subsampling led to the expectation that sequencing depth would affect the degree of clonotype sharing among donors. Estimated clonotype richness was generally larger for naive than for memory subsets. Only blood was sampled, and tissue TCR repertoires likely differ from those in blood. About 4.5% of naive CD4, 3.5% of naive CD8, 2% to 2.5% of memory CD4, and 0.4% of memory CD8 clonotypes were shared across several donors. Because the study included only a small number of donors, the genetic and exposure-history diversity represented was limited.

Trimming costs V 0 bases and J 5 bases, and their ends lie 3 bases apart. Measured from the cysteine to the phenylalanine, the CDR3 is 12 residues long. Kept here is only the CDR3 DNA, which spans 36 bases and is read in frame from base 1. The germline V gene (reference sequence) provides CDR1 LNHNV and CDR2 YYDKDF. Using the deep immunoSEQ assay, TCR CDR3 regions were amplified from genomic DNA by multiplex PCR. Extracted genomic DNA from each cell subset was spread evenly across all wells of several immunoSEQ 96-well plates, with each plate serving as a replicate. Each replicate PCR for sorted subsets received about 0.2 ug genomic DNA, equal to about 29,000 T cell genomes. Purified libraries were quantified with a Qubit 3.0 fluorometer, sized on a Bioanalyzer 2100, and re-quantified with the KAPA Library Quantification kit. Each immunoSEQ 96-well plate was sequenced on its own single-read 150-cycle Illumina NextSeq 550 flow cell. Processing in the source paper ran as follows. Because the immunoSEQ output held only junctional sequences and lacked quality scores, the filtering could not match the filtering applied to full-length reads. Sequences were annotated with PyIR, a Python wrapper for IgBLAST v1.9, using IMGT germline references to assign V/J genes and CDR3. Reads were filtered out if the reads had weak V/J assignments (E-value above 1e-6), no CDR3, stop codons, out-of-frame junctions, or ambiguous translated residues. A V3J clonotype was defined by an identical inferred V gene, J gene, and CDR3 amino acid sequence. Percentage overlap between repertoires was calculated by dividing the number of shared unique clonotypes by the size of the smaller repertoire. Repertoire richness was assessed with RTK rarefaction, the Chao1 estimator, and Recon v2.1 estimates of unobserved clonotypes. OLGA was used to compute generation probabilities for all TCRbeta clonotypes that the gDNA method yielded from a handful of donors. The table comes from immuneACCESS by way of TCRdb, which keeps in-frame sequences with V and J called. Part of the clones is missing from these tables; in studies checked, under half for an unresolved V gene and the rest for unknown reasons. That table gives V, J and clone size, and the DNA gave D and trimming. For this sample there are 730,000 or so clones; 60% to 80% appear just once. Under 2% of the sample rests with the top ten.

Source material: memory CD4+ T cells sorted from blood. Sample cell subset or site, as interpreted from the label and publication: CD45RA-negative fraction. The sequence joins TRBV15 to TRBJ2-3; the D gene cannot be resolved reliably. This TCR came from a woman aged 25-40 years in good health. CDR3 region: CATSRDIDTQYF. In nucleotide form, the sequence is TGTGCCACCAGCAGAGATATAGATACGCAGTATTTT.